This TCR beta chain was observed in a study of T cells after yellow fever vaccination. Germline values: CDR1 SGHRS, CDR2 YFSETQ. Trimming took off 4 bases at V and 5 bases at J, with 17 bases between the two ends. This CDR3 spans 15 amino acids. Study-level results: The CD4 and CD8 compartments had a small share of their clonotypes in common.

This clonotype was seen many times. Antigen: not known. One entry per CDR3 protein results from TCRdb running MiXCR on the 5' RACE reads. The sample records some 350,000 distinct CDR3 sequences, over 8% being singletons. The chain recombines TRBV5-1 with TRBJ2-3; D tentatively fits TRBD1 or TRBD2 (6 bases each). Material: PBMCs, obtained on the day of the first yellow fever vaccination. This TCR was recovered from a man aged 18-30 years who received the YFV17D yellow fever vaccine. The CDR3 reads CASSPGGARGDTQYF. The CDR3 DNA reads TGCGCCAGCAGCCCCGGGGGCGCTCGGGGAGATACGCAGTATTTT.